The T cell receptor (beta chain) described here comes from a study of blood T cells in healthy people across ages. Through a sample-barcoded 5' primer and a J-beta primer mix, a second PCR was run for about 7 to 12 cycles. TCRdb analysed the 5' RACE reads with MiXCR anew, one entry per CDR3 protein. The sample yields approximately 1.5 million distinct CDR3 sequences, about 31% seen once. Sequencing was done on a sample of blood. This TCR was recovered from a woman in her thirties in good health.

The CDR3 region is CSASTARGTEAFF. The CDR3 DNA sequence: TGCAGTGCTTCTACCGCTCGGGGCACTGAAGCTTTCTTT. The chain couples TRBV20-1 to TRBJ1-1; D is ambiguous. The CDR3 consists of 13 residues. The germline CDR1 and CDR2 sequences are DFQATT and SNEGSKA (reference sequence). The germline V and J ends were trimmed by 5 bases and 4 bases, with 14 bases remaining between them.